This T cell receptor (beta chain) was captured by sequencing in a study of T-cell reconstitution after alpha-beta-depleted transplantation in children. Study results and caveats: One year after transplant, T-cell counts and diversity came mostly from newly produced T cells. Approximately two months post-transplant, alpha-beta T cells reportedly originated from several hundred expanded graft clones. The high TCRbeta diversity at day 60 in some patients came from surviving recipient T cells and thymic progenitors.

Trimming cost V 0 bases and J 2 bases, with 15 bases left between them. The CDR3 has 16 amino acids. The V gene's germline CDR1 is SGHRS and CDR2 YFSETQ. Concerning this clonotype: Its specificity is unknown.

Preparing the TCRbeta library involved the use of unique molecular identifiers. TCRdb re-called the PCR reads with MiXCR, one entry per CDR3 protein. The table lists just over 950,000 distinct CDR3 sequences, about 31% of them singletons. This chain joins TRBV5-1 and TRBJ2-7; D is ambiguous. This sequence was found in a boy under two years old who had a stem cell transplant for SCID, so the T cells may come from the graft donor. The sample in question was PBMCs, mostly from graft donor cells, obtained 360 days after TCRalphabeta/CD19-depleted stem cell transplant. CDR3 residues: CASSLDRSVRTYEQYF. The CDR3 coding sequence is TGCGCCAGCAGCTTGGATCGGTCTGTTAGAACCTACGAGCAGTACTTC.